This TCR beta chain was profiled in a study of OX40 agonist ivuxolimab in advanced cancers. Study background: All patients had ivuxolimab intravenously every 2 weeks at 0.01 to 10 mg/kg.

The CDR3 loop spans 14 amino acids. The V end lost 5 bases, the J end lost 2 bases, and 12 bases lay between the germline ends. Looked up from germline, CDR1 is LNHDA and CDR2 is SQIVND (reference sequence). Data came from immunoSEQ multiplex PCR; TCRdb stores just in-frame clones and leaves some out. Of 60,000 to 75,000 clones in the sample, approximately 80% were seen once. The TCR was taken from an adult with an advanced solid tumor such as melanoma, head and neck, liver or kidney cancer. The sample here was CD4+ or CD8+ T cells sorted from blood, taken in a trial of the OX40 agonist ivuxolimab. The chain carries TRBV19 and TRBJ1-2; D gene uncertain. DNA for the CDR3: TGTGCCAGTAGTCCCGACCTATCAAACTATGGCTACACCTTC. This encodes CASSPDLSNYGYTF.